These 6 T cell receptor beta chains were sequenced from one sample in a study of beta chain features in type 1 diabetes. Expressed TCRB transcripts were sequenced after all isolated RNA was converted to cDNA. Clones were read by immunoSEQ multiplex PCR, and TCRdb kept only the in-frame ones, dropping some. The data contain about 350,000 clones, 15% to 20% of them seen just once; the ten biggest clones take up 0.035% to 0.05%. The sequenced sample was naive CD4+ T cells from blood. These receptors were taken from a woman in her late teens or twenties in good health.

CDR3 loop: CASSFGTGYYEQYF. CDR3 coding DNA: TGCGCCAGCAGCTTCGGGACAGGGTACTACGAGCAGTACTTC. The chain joins TRBV5-1 to TRBJ2-7; 9 bases line up with TRBD1. The CDR3 has 14 amino acids. J was trimmed by 3 bases and V by 2 bases; bases with no gene match: 3. Per germline, CDR1 SGHRS and CDR2 YFSETQ.

CDR3 in amino acids: CASSEEMLNTEAFF. Here the CDR3 DNA reads TGTGCCAGCAGTGAGGAGATGCTCAACACTGAAGCTTTCTTT. This chain joins TRBV2 and TRBJ1-1; D is unclear. Germline CDR1 SNHLY, CDR2 FYNNEI. V lost 3 bases, J lost 2 bases, and 10 bases lay in between. This CDR3 comprises 14 residues.

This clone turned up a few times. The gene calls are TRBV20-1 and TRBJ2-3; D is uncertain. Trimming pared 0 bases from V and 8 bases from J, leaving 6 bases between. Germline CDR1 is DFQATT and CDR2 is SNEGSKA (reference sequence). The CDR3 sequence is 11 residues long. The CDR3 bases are TGCAGTGCTAGAGAGAGAAGTACGCAGTATTTT. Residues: CSARERSTQYF.

The CDR3 reads CAISPGYEQYF. The CDR3 DNA is TGTGCCATCAGTCCGGGCTACGAGCAGTACTTC. This chain connects TRBV10-3 to TRBJ2-7, with D unclear. The germline V and J ends were trimmed by 5 bases and 3 bases, with 5 bases remaining between them. In germline, CDR1 is ENHRY, CDR2 SYGVKD. This CDR3 contains 11 residues.

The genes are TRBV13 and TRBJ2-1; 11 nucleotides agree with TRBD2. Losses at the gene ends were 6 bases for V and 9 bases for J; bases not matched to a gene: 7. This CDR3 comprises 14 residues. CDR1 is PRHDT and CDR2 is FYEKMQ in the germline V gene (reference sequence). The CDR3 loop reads CASRDSGGAGEQFF. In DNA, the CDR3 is TGTGCCAGCAGGGATAGCGGGGGGGCCGGTGAGCAGTTCTTC. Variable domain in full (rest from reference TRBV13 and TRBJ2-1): AAGVIQSPRHLIKEKRETATLKCYPIPRHDTVYWYQQGPGQDPQFLISFYEKMQSDKGSIPDRFSAQQFSDYHSELNMSSLELGDSALYFCASRDSGGAGEQFFGPGTRLTVL.

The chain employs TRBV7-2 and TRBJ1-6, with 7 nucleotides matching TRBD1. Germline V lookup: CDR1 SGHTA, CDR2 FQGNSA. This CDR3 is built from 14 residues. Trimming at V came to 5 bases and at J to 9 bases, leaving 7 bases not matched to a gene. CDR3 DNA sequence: TGTGCCAGCAGCCTAGGACAGGCGCGTTCACCCCTCCACTTT. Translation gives CASSLGQARSPLHF.